The source of this TCR beta chain is a study of tumor-infiltrating lymphocytes in primary liver carcinoma. For the study at large: The study enrolled male and female patients aged 30 to 69 years. Yields of productive TCRbeta reads ranged from roughly 3.5 to 7.13 million per sample and were similar across tissue types.

TCR beta cDNA was reverse-transcribed from about 550 ng of total RNA. The reaction used a constant-region primer and ProtoScript II reverse transcriptase. Three nested multiplex PCR rounds, a slightly modified ARM-PCR, produced the libraries for TCR beta. The first two PCR rounds, around 11 cycles each, used TRBV1-TRBV30 forward primers and a C-beta reverse primer. Using its own MiXCR run on the multiplex PCR reads, TCRdb lists one record per CDR3 protein. Of tens of thousands of distinct CDR3 sequences listed, 75% are singletons. Notes on this clonotype: Its antigen is unidentified.

The germline CDR1 and CDR2 sequences are MNHEY and SVGEGT. The V end lost 5 bases, the J end lost 3 bases, and 20 bases lay between the germline ends. There are 17 residues in the CDR3. It was from roughly 20-30 mg of unsorted bulk tissue that RNA and DNA were co-extracted. Study conclusions and caveats: Tumor top-250-clone fraction significantly exceeded that of blood (p = 0.039). Reduced overlap was seen in tumor-adjacent and tumor-blood pairs versus tumor region pairs.

The specimen was tumor-adjacent normal liver tissue. The receptor was isolated from a man aged 35-49 years with primary liver carcinoma and hepatitis B virus infection. The chain is built from TRBV6-2 or TRBV6-3 and TRBJ1-5; the D gene is possibly TRBD1 (5 bases). CDR3 coding DNA: TGTGCCAGCAGTGCAGGGATTACACTCCATATCAATCAGCCCCAGCATTTT. Translated, it gives CASSAGITLHINQPQHF.